This T cell receptor beta chain stems from a study of a mutant IDH1 vaccine in newly diagnosed glioma. Notes on this clone: Its target is unknown.

CDR1 is ENHRY, CDR2 SYGVKD, per germline. V was cut by 6 bases and J by 3 bases, with 21 bases left in between. The CDR3 length is 16 residues. Assay used: immunoSEQ multiplex PCR; TCRdb lists only in-frame clones, some missing. The sample carries just over 65,000 clones, over 75% recorded once. Stated time point: week 23, last vaccination. The content of each vaccine dose was 300 ug of mutant IDH1 20-mer peptide, and topical imiquimod accompanied it. The chain carries TRBV10-3 and TRBJ2-7, with D possibly matching TRBD1 (6 bases). The sample here was PBMCs, taken from a glioma patient whose treatment included an IDH1 peptide vaccine. The source of this sequence is a man between 18 and 29 years old with glioma. Here the CDR3 DNA reads TGTGCCATCAGGGGGGCGCAAGGACGGGGAAGCTACGAGCAGTACTTC. Amino acids: CAIRGAQGRGSYEQYF.